The next 7 T cell receptor beta chains were all read from a single sample in a study of control samples from healthy donors and cancer patients (TCRdb year 2020). Library preparation employed the immunoSEQ multiplex PCR assay. This is the immuneACCESS table as TCRdb keeps it, with only in-frame sequences that have V and J called. A part of the clones is gone; compared with another copy, unresolved V genes explain less than half, and the rest is unexplained. The table for this sample lists 96,000 or so clones; approximately 95% of them were counted only once. Approximately 7.6% of the sample lies in the top ten. What was sequenced was blood. The receptors shown here come from a man aged 18 to 29 in good health.

This chain links TRBV7-9 with TRBJ1-4; a possible D gene is TRBD1 (5 bases). The V end lost 5 bases, the J end lost 3 bases, and 13 bases lay between the germline ends. Per germline, CDR1 SEHNR and CDR2 FQNEAQ (reference sequence). The CDR3 has 15 residues. CDR3 DNA: TGTGCCAGCAGCCCACCGAAGGGGCCTAATGAAAAACTGTTTTTT. It yields the protein CASSPPKGPNEKLFF.

The chain is built from TRBV10-3 and TRBJ1-1; 7 bases align to TRBD1. CDR3 length: 13 residues. The junction had 12 bases not matched to a gene; V was cut back by 11 bases and J by 6 bases. The germline V gene encodes CDR1 ENHRY and CDR2 SYGVKD. The CDR3 nucleotides read TGTGCCTCCCGGGACAGCACTCGACCTGAAGCTTTCTTT. Translation gives CASRDSTRPEAFF.

This clone was observed a few times. The rearrangement links TRBV5-4 to TRBJ2-1; D is possibly TRBD1 or TRBD2 (5 bases each). CDR1 SGHNT and CDR2 YYREEE come from the germline V gene (reference sequence). The CDR3 runs to 16 residues. The V end was cut by 10 bases, the J end by 6 bases, with 26 bases between. CDR3 amino acids: CAYEGVSGSPGNEQFF. CDR3 DNA sequence: TGTGCCTACGAGGGCGTGTCAGGGTCTCCTGGCAATGAGCAGTTCTTC.

This clone was observed a few times. The chain employs TRBV7-2 and TRBJ1-2; D unclear. This CDR3 contains 13 residues. Trimming took off 6 bases at V and 4 bases at J, with 12 bases between the two ends. Germline CDR1 SGHTA, CDR2 FQGNSA. CDR3 amino acids: CASSPDKSYGYTF. CDR3 coding DNA: TGTGCCAGCAGTCCAGACAAATCCTATGGCTACACCTTC.

CDR3 DNA sequence: TGTGCCAGCAGTCAGGACCCGGGGGGGACCCAGTACTTC. This translates into CASSQDPGGTQYF. The chain links TRBV7-8 to TRBJ2-5; 7 nucleotides align to TRBD2. V was clipped by 6 bases and J by 7 bases; unmatched bases: 8. This CDR3 comprises 13 residues. Germline V CDR1 and CDR2: SGHVS, FQNEAQ.

The V call is TRBV5-1, the J call TRBJ2-5; no clear D. The CDR3 is made up of 14 amino acids. V lost 6 bases to trimming and J lost 1 base, with 13 bases between them. Germline CDR1 reads SGHRS; CDR2 reads YFSETQ. CDR3: CASTTGDVQETQYF. CDR3 nucleotide sequence: TGCGCCAGCACCACGGGCGACGTCCAAGAGACCCAGTACTTC.

V and J are TRBV14 and TRBJ1-6; D is perhaps TRBD1 (5 bases). The CDR3 runs 16 residues. Germline V gene sequence: CDR1 SGHDN, CDR2 FVKESK. V was trimmed by 0 bases and J by 9 bases, leaving 15 bases between them. CDR3 DNA: TGTGCCAGCAGCCAAGAGAGGGGTTCGCCTGTTTCACCCCTCCACTTT. Protein product: CASSQERGSPVSPLHF. The full variable domain, completed using reference TRBV14 and TRBJ1-6, is EAGVTQFPSHSVIEKGQTVTLRCDPISGHDNLYWYRRVMGKEIKFLLHFVKESKQDESGMPNNRFLAERTGGTYSTLKVQPAELEDSGVYFCASSQERGSPVSPLHFGNGTRLTVT.